The T cell receptor beta chain under discussion was sequenced for a study of response to subunit inactivated influenza vaccine. Germline loops: CDR1 SGDLS, CDR2 YYNGEE. V gave up 3 bases and J gave up 8 bases; unmatched junction bases: 10. This CDR3 spans 17 amino acids. General study results and limits: The authors offered the suggestion that each seasonal influenza vaccination recruits few new T cells.

This clonotype was seen a few times. What it recognizes is unknown. MiXCR, applied by TCRdb to the RT-PCR reads, yields one record per CDR3 protein. The sample consists of 710,000 or so distinct CDR3 sequences, around 16% of them appearing once. The specimen comprised PBMCs from blood, sampled approximately 12 days after vaccination. V and J are TRBV9 and TRBJ2-1, with TRBD2 matching 14 bases. This TCR was sampled from a man over 45 who received an inactivated influenza vaccine. In DNA, the CDR3 is TGTGCCAGCAGCGCCAGGACTAGCGGGAGGAACATTGATGAGCAGTTCTTC. Translation: CASSARTSGRNIDEQFF.